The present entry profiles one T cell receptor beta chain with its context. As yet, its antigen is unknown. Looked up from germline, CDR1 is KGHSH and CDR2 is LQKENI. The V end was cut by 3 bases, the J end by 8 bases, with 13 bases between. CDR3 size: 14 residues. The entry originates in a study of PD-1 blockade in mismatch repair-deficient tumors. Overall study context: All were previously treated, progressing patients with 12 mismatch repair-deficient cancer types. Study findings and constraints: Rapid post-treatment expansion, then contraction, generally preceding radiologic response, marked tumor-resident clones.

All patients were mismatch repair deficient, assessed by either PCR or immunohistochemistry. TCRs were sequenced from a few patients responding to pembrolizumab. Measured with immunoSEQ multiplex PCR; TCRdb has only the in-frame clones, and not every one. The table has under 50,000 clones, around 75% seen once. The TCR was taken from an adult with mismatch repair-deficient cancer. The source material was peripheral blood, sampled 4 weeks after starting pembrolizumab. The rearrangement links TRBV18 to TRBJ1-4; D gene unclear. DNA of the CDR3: TGTGCCAGCTCACCGGGGAGGGTGCAAGAAAAACTGTTTTTT. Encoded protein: CASSPGRVQEKLFF.